This entry lists 29 T cell receptor beta chains sequenced from one sample in a study of shared clonotypes between healthy human individuals. Sequencing used immunoSEQ multiplex PCR; TCRdb keeps in-frame clones, though not all of them. The table has hundreds of thousands of clones, approximately 79% seen once. Specimen: memory CD4+ T cells sorted from blood. The subset is: CD45RA-negative fraction. These receptors all come from a woman under 40 in good health.

The V call is TRBV18, the J call TRBJ2-7, with TRBD1 matching over 7 bases. V shed 0 bases and J 4 bases; nucleotides not matched to a gene: 12. The CDR3 extends over 17 amino acids. The germline V gene encodes CDR1 KGHSH and CDR2 LQKENI. This CDR3 is CASSPPDTWTGSYEQYF. The CDR3 DNA reads as TGTGCCAGCTCACCACCGGACACCTGGACAGGAAGTTACGAGCAGTACTTC.

The chain has TRBV6-4 and TRBJ2-1; D possibly uses TRBD1 or TRBD2 (5 bases each). Germline V gives CDR1 MRHNA, CDR2 SNTAGT. V was cut by 2 bases and J by 12 bases, with 11 bases left in between. The CDR3 covers 12 residues. The CDR3 sequence is CASSDRTGGQFF. CDR3 DNA sequence: TGTGCCAGCAGTGACCGGACTGGGGGGCAGTTCTTC.

The rearrangement uses TRBV28 and TRBJ2-5; D is possibly TRBD2 (6 bases). The CDR3 consists of 12 residues. Trimming pared 6 bases from V and 4 bases from J, leaving 9 bases between. Germline values: CDR1 MDHEN, CDR2 SYDVKM. CDR3 protein: CASRDYLETQYF. The CDR3 DNA sequence: TGTGCCAGCAGGGACTATTTAGAGACCCAGTACTTC.

This chain links TRBV5-5 with TRBJ1-1; D is uncertain. This CDR3 is 12 amino acids long. From germline, CDR1 is SGHKS and CDR2 YYEKEE (reference sequence). Trimming took off 3 bases at V and 5 bases at J, with 8 bases between the two ends. The CDR3 region is CASSSGRTEAFF. As DNA, the CDR3 is TGTGCCAGCAGCTCCGGGAGGACTGAAGCTTTCTTT.

The chain couples TRBV7-2 to TRBJ2-3; 14 bases match TRBD2. V shed 9 bases and J 5 bases; nucleotides not matched to a gene: 13. Per the germline V gene, CDR1 is SGHTA and CDR2 is FQGNSA. This CDR3 is built from 17 residues. CDR3 region: CASSGTSGSGRVDTQYF. CDR3 nucleotides: TGTGCCAGTTCCGGGACTAGCGGGAGTGGACGGGTAGATACGCAGTATTTT.

This clone was observed once. The chain uses TRBV6-1 and TRBJ1-5; D may be TRBD1 (6 bases). The V gene lost 3 bases and the J gene lost 6 bases, with 15 bases spanning the gap. Germline CDR1 is MNHNS and CDR2 is SASEGT. The length of the CDR3 is 15 residues. The CDR3 DNA reads as TGTGCCAGCAGTGATCCGCGGGGGGCCATTCAGCCCCAGCATTTT. Its protein is CASSDPRGAIQPQHF.

Ten or more counts support this clone. This chain connects TRBV28 to TRBJ2-7; TRBD2 is a possible D gene (5 bases). The V end was cut by 8 bases, the J end by 4 bases, with 24 bases between. CDR3 size: 16 residues. The V gene's germline CDR1 is MDHEN and CDR2 SYDVKM. This CDR3 reads CASDANRGSYDYEQYF. CDR3 sequence (DNA): TGTGCCAGCGACGCAAACCGGGGATCATACGATTACGAGCAGTACTTC.

In the case of this clone: Since a much larger clone is just one base distant, this may be a read error. The sample carries other DNA sequences with the same CDR3. The genes are TRBV7-2 and TRBJ2-7; TRBD2 aligns across 7 bases. This CDR3 spans 14 amino acids. The germline V gene has CDR1 SGHTA and CDR2 FQGNSA. J lost 1 base, V lost 5 bases, and 5 bases had no gene match. This CDR3 is CASSLQRDSYEQYF. The CDR3 nucleotides read TGTGCCAGCAGCCTTCAGCGGGATTCCTACGAGCAGTACTTC.

This chain connects TRBV6-5 to TRBJ2-5, with D uncertain. The ends were cut back, 4 bases at V and 0 bases at J, with 9 bases in the middle. Germline V gene data show CDR1 as MNHEY and CDR2 as SVGAGI. CDR3 length: 14 residues. DNA for the CDR3: TGTGCCAGCAGTTCCCTTTGGAACCAAGAGACCCAGTACTTC. Its protein product is CASSSLWNQETQYF.

The chain couples TRBV5-6 to TRBJ2-1; D is tentatively TRBD1 or TRBD2 (5 bases each). The CDR3 totals 15 residues. The germline V gene encodes CDR1 SGHDT and CDR2 YYEEEE. V lost 0 bases to trimming and J lost 4 bases, with 11 bases between them. CDR3 protein: CASSLVRDGYNEQFF. The CDR3 DNA sequence: TGTGCCAGCAGCTTGGTCCGGGACGGGTACAATGAGCAGTTCTTC.

This chain connects TRBV7-9 to TRBJ2-7; unclear D gene. The length of the CDR3 is 12 residues. CDR1 and CDR2 (germline): SEHNR, FQNEAQ (reference sequence). Trimming took off 5 bases at V and 5 bases at J, with 10 bases between the two ends. The DNA of the CDR3 is TGTGCCAGCAGCCTCGACATTCACGAGCAGTACTTC. Amino acids: CASSLDIHEQYF.

This clone occurred a few times. The sample holds other DNA sequences that translate to the same CDR3. The chain couples TRBV11-2 to TRBJ1-1; no clear D gene. This CDR3 comprises 12 residues. V was cut by 1 base and J by 3 bases, with 3 bases left in between. Germline values: CDR1 SGHAT, CDR2 FQNNGV. CDR3 bases: TGTGCCAGCAGCTTAGCCTACACTGAAGCTTTCTTT. Its translation: CASSLAYTEAFF.

The V gene is TRBV7-9, the J gene TRBJ1-3, with 9 positions matching TRBD1. The germline V gene encodes CDR1 SEHNR and CDR2 FQNEAQ (reference sequence). This CDR3 is built from 16 residues. Unmatched junction bases numbered 5, after V lost 4 bases and J lost 1 base. The CDR3 nucleotides read TGTGCCAGCAGCTCCCCGGGACAGGGTTCTGGAAACACCATATATTTT. Protein sequence: CASSSPGQGSGNTIYF.

The rearrangement links TRBV4-1 to TRBJ2-5; D gene ambiguous. Trimming stripped 1 base from V and 7 bases from J, with 10 bases between. Germline loops: CDR1 MGHRA, CDR2 YSYEKL. This CDR3 has 13 residues. CDR3 sequence reads: CASSQVGLVTQYF. CDR3 DNA sequence: TGCGCCAGCAGCCAAGTAGGTCTTGTGACCCAGTACTTC.

The chain recombines TRBV13 with TRBJ2-3; D possibly corresponds to TRBD1 (5 bases). Looked up from germline, CDR1 is PRHDT and CDR2 is FYEKMQ (reference sequence). The CDR3 is 16 residues long. Trimming shortened V by 1 base and J by 2 bases, and 13 bases separated the two germline ends. CDR3 sequence reads: CASSLEGRAYTDTQYF. The CDR3 DNA is TGTGCCAGCAGCTTAGAAGGCAGGGCCTACACAGATACGCAGTATTTT. The complete variable domain, with remaining parts taken from reference TRBV13 and TRBJ2-3, reads AAGVIQSPRHLIKEKRETATLKCYPIPRHDTVYWYQQGPGQDPQFLISFYEKMQSDKGSIPDRFSAQQFSDYHSELNMSSLELGDSALYFCASSLEGRAYTDTQYFGPGTRLTVL.

There are a few counts of this clone. J is TRBJ1-3 and V is TRBV30; D gene unclear. Germline lookup yields CDR1 GTSNPN and CDR2 SVGIG (reference sequence). V was trimmed by 0 bases and J by 2 bases, leaving 5 bases between them. This CDR3 spans 13 amino acids. The CDR3 DNA is TGTGCCTGGAGTGTAGACACTGGAAACACCATATATTTT. It is translated as CAWSVDTGNTIYF.

This chain connects TRBV28 to TRBJ1-5, with 7 bases lining up with TRBD1. CDR1 and CDR2 from the germline V gene are MDHEN and SYDVKM. J was trimmed by 3 bases and V by 4 bases; bases with no gene match: 6. The CDR3 contains 15 residues. In DNA form, the CDR3 reads TGTGCCAGCAGTTCTCGACAGGGTTACAATCAGCCCCAGCATTTT. This gives the protein CASSSRQGYNQPQHF. The full variable domain, its missing parts supplied by reference TRBV28 and TRBJ1-5, is DVKVTQSSRYLVKRTGEKVFLECVQDMDHENMFWYRQDPGLGLRLIYFSYDVKMKEKGDIPEGYSVSREKKERFSLILESASTNQTSMYLCASSSRQGYNQPQHFGDGTRLSIL.

This clone was detected only a few times. The CDR3 is CASNKQGAGDNEQFF. The CDR3 bases are TGTGCCAGCAATAAACAGGGTGCAGGGGACAATGAGCAGTTCTTC. This chain joins TRBV6-6 and TRBJ2-1; tentatively, D is TRBD1 (6 bases). This CDR3 region has 15 residues. Germline loops: CDR1 MNHNY, CDR2 SVGAGI (reference sequence). Trimming took 7 bases from V and 5 from J, leaving 18 bases between them.

The V call is TRBV7-2, the J call TRBJ2-3; no reliable D call. With 1 base removed from V and 0 bases from J, the gap between germline ends came to 5 bases. Germline CDR1 is SGHTA and CDR2 is FQGNSA. This CDR3 has 14 residues. CDR3 amino acids: CASSLVASTDTQYF. In DNA, the CDR3 is TGTGCCAGCAGCTTAGTTGCCAGCACAGATACGCAGTATTTT.

The chain has TRBV28 and TRBJ1-1, with D unclear. CDR1 and CDR2 (germline): MDHEN, SYDVKM. The V end was cut by 6 bases, the J end by 1 base, with 12 bases between. The CDR3 totals 14 residues. The CDR3 DNA reads as TGTGCCAGCAGCCTCCCGAGACAGAACACTGAAGCTTTCTTT. Residues: CASSLPRQNTEAFF. Full variable domain (outside the CDR3, taken from reference TRBV28 and TRBJ1-1): DVKVTQSSRYLVKRTGEKVFLECVQDMDHENMFWYRQDPGLGLRLIYFSYDVKMKEKGDIPEGYSVSREKKERFSLILESASTNQTSMYLCASSLPRQNTEAFFGQGTRLTVV.

This clone was seen at least ten times. This chain uses TRBV28 with TRBJ1-2; D is perhaps TRBD1 (5 bases). From germline, CDR1 is MDHEN and CDR2 SYDVKM. Trimming removed 1 base at V and 4 bases at J, with 19 bases between. The CDR3 sequence is 17 residues long. The CDR3 region is CASSLLVFIGGGYGYTF. The CDR3, as DNA: TGTGCCAGCAGTTTATTAGTGTTCATCGGGGGAGGCTATGGCTACACCTTC.

This clone has a count of ten or more. Here the CDR3 reads CASSLRATTNQPQHF. CDR3 bases: TGTGCCAGCAGCTTGCGGGCCACCACTAATCAGCCCCAGCATTTT. The chain employs TRBV5-5 and TRBJ1-5; D unclear. Germline lookup yields CDR1 SGHKS and CDR2 YYEKEE (reference sequence). V lost 1 base and J 4 bases, leaving 12 bases between the germline ends. The CDR3 length is 15 residues.

The CDR3 sequence is CASSLNRGDWEETQYF. The CDR3 DNA reads TGTGCCAGCAGCCTCAATAGGGGTGACTGGGAAGAGACCCAGTACTTC. V gene TRBV11-2 combines with J gene TRBJ2-5; TRBD1 might be the D (5 bases). V was shortened by 5 bases and J by 3 bases, with 19 bases between the two germline ends. CDR1 is SGHAT, CDR2 FQNNGV, per germline. The CDR3 runs 16 residues.

The V call is TRBV29-1, the J call TRBJ1-5, with 10 bases lining up with TRBD1. The V gene's germline CDR1 is SQVTM and CDR2 ANQGSEA. Germline trimming cut 6 bases from V and 4 bases from J; bases unmatched to any gene: 6. This CDR3 is 14 amino acids long. The CDR3 region is CSVSTGGANQPQHF. CDR3 nucleotide sequence: TGCAGCGTATCGACAGGGGGCGCGAATCAGCCCCAGCATTTT.

The chain has TRBV7-9 and TRBJ2-4; D is possibly TRBD1 or TRBD2 (6 bases each). The germline CDR1 and CDR2 sequences are SEHNR and FQNEAQ (reference sequence). With 6 bases removed from V and 8 bases from J, the gap between germline ends came to 20 bases. The CDR3 is made up of 15 amino acids. The CDR3 nucleotides read TGTGCCAGCAGTTACGGGGGCCCGCGCTCGGACATTCAGTACTTC. It translates to CASSYGGPRSDIQYF.

This clone was seen once. The chain employs TRBV21-1 and TRBJ2-5; the table's D gene call, TRBD1, was not cross checked with the DNA. TRBV21-1 is flagged as a pseudogene. The CDR3 is 17 amino acids. The DNA for the CDR3 is TGTGCCAGCAGAATATCGGAACAGGGGCTCCGATCGGAGACCCAGTACTTC. This gives the protein CASRISEQGLRSETQYF.

This chain joins TRBV28 and TRBJ1-5, with a weak D call TRBD1 (6 bases). Trimming pared 10 bases from V and 7 bases from J, leaving 20 bases between. Germline V gives CDR1 MDHEN, CDR2 SYDVKM. CDR3 length: 14 residues. This CDR3 is CAIEHRDNQQPQHF. CDR3 in DNA: TGTGCCATCGAGCACCGGGACAATCAACAGCCCCAGCATTTT.

The J gene is TRBJ1-5, the V gene TRBV6-1, with 8 bases fitting TRBD1. V lost 2 bases and J lost 5; bases outside the gene matches: 5. CDR1 is MNHNS, CDR2 SASEGT, per germline. This CDR3 region has 15 residues. CDR3: CASSERDRQHQPQHF. CDR3 coding DNA: TGTGCCAGCAGTGAAAGGGACAGGCAACATCAGCCCCAGCATTTT.

The chain links TRBV4-1 to TRBJ1-2; no firm D call. CDR3 size: 15 residues. The germline V and J ends were trimmed by 0 bases and 3 bases, with 11 bases remaining between them. Germline V gene data show CDR1 as MGHRA and CDR2 as YSYEKL. The CDR3 region is CASSQDGTKDYGYTF. The DNA of the CDR3 is TGCGCCAGCAGCCAAGATGGTACGAAGGACTATGGCTACACCTTC.